This TCR beta chain was captured by sequencing in a study of CD8 T cells in ankylosing spondylitis. Details on this clonotype: What it binds is unknown.

Study results and caveats: The disease-linked clones had a CD8+ phenotype and low blood frequencies. Roughly 8 highly homologous variants formed a TCR beta motif that appeared characteristic of ankylosing spondylitis blood.

For TCR beta, libraries came from quantitative 5'-RACE with molecular barcodes. Each CDR3 protein gets one entry after TCRdb re-called the 5' RACE reads with MiXCR. The sample has 130,000 or so distinct CDR3 sequences; roughly 18% are singletons. Sequencing was performed on blood, either unsorted or a sorted T cell fraction (not recorded which). The origin of this receptor is a male donor with ankylosing spondylitis.

The CDR3 spells CASSVSGSSYNEQFF. The CDR3 bases are TGTGCCAGCAGCGTGAGCGGGAGCTCCTACAATGAGCAGTTCTTC. The rearrangement links TRBV9 to TRBJ2-1; 8 bases are shared with TRBD2. The CDR3 is 15 amino acids. Unmatched junction bases numbered 1, after V lost 2 bases and J lost 0 bases. Germline V gene lookup returns CDR1 SGDLS and CDR2 YYNGEE.